This T cell receptor beta chain was found in a study of B cell selection in AIRE deficiency. The table came from immunoSEQ multiplex PCR; TCRdb's copy has only in-frame clones and leaves some out. This table holds about 24,000 clones, about 96% found once. Conventional CD4 T cells were sorted as CD4+CD127+ cells. Unrelated healthy donors provided the controls. Looked up from germline, CDR1 is MNHEY and CDR2 is SVGAGI. V lost 2 bases and J 3 bases, leaving 10 bases between the germline ends. The CDR3 spans 15 residues. This sequence originates from a human donor in good health. Sequencing was done on a sample of CD4+CD127+ conventional T cells sorted from PBMCs. The rearrangement links TRBV6-5 to TRBJ1-4; D uncertain. The DNA of the CDR3 is TGTGCCAGCAGTTACCGGCCGTCCCCTAATGAAAAACTGTTTTTT. Translation gives CASSYRPSPNEKLFF.